Listed below are T cell receptor beta chains from one sample, sequenced in a study of cytomegalovirus exposure and HLA in healthy donors. Data came from immunoSEQ multiplex PCR; TCRdb stores just in-frame clones and leaves some out. The data hold fewer than 250,000 clones, with roughly 87% observed a single time. The sequenced sample was PBMCs. These receptors originate from a boy aged 2 to 10 in good health and CMV-seronegative. CDR3s include the opening cysteine and the closing phenylalanine or tryptophan. D genes are given only for firm matches. Some rows have no size entry. The others give once, few or many, or a class for an expanded clone.

abundance	v_gene	j_gene	d_gene	CDR3aa	CDR3nt
.	TRBV29-1	TRBJ1-2	TRBD1	CSVTGEYGYTF	TGCAGCGTTACAGGGGAATATGGCTACACCTTC
.	TRBV7-9	TRBJ2-1	TRBD2	CASSLYGTSSYNEQFF	TGTGCCAGCAGCTTATACGGGACTAGCTCCTACAATGAGCAGTTCTTC
.	TRBV28	TRBJ2-5	.	CASSPPGGQETQYF	TGTGCCAGCAGTCCCCCAGGGGGGCAAGAGACCCAGTACTTC
.	TRBV28	TRBJ1-2	TRBD1	CASSLWDREDGYTF	TGTGCCAGCAGTTTATGGGACAGGGAGGATGGCTACACCTTC
.	TRBV6-5	TRBJ1-2	.	CASSYGGETYGYTF	TGTGCCAGCAGTTACGGCGGGGAAACCTATGGCTACACCTTC
.	TRBV9	TRBJ2-5	.	CASSVGGLQETQYF	TGTGCCAGCAGCGTAGGGGGACTTCAAGAGACCCAGTACTTC
.	TRBV30	TRBJ2-7	.	CAWAENREYEQYF	TGTGCCTGGGCCGAGAACAGGGAATACGAGCAGTACTTC
.	TRBV7-6	TRBJ1-1	TRBD1	CASSPRQGQDTEAFF	TGTGCCAGCAGCCCCAGACAGGGGCAGGACACTGAAGCTTTCTTT
.	TRBV7-9	TRBJ2-7	TRBD2	CSSSPRGGWGSYEQYF	TGTTCCAGCAGCCCGCGGGGGGGTTGGGGCTCCTACGAGCAGTACTTC
.	TRBV2	TRBJ1-2	.	CASSEGTSNYGYTF	TGTGCCAGCAGTGAGGGCACGTCGAACTATGGCTACACCTTC
.	TRBV28	TRBJ2-7	TRBD1	CASSPWTGEGEQYF	TGTGCCAGCAGTCCTTGGACAGGGGAGGGCGAGCAGTACTTC
.	TRBV28	TRBJ2-7	.	CASNIRSSYEQYF	TGTGCCAGCAACATCAGAAGCTCCTACGAGCAGTACTTC
.	TRBV5-1	TRBJ2-1	TRBD2	CASSPSGTYNEQFF	TGCGCCAGCAGCCCTAGCGGGACATACAATGAGCAGTTCTTC
few	TRBV6-1	TRBJ1-1	.	CASSEGQRSEAFF	TGTGCCAGCAGTGAAGGGCAGCGCAGTGAAGCTTTCTTT
.	TRBV4-2	TRBJ1-4	.	CASSREAQALVGEKLFF	TGTGCCAGCAGCCGGGAGGCCCAGGCCCTGGTGGGTGAAAAACTGTTTTTT
.	TRBV19	TRBJ1-1	.	CASSIESRETEAFF	TGTGCCAGTAGTATAGAGTCGAGGGAAACTGAAGCTTTCTTT
.	TRBV15	TRBJ2-5	.	CATSRSTSQGETQYF	TGTGCCACCAGCAGATCAACTAGCCAAGGAGAGACCCAGTACTTC
.	TRBV2	TRBJ1-2	TRBD1	CASSPGTGLGCLF	TGTGCCAGCAGCCCCGGGACAGGGTTAGGATGTTTATTC
.	TRBV7-9	TRBJ2-6	TRBD1	CSSSNTGTGITGANVLTF	TGTTCCAGCAGCAACACCGGGACAGGGATCACTGGGGCCAACGTCCTGACTTTC
.	TRBV6-1	TRBJ1-2	TRBD1	CASSEGGQGGHYGYTF	TGTGCCAGCAGTGAAGGGGGACAGGGTGGACATTATGGCTACACCTTC
few	TRBV6-5	TRBJ2-7	TRBD2	CASSYSHTSGPYEQYF	TGTGCCAGCAGTTACTCGCACACTAGCGGACCCTACGAGCAGTACTTC
few	TRBV7-2	TRBJ2-3	.	CASSLVGGGAGTDTQYF	TGTGCCAGCAGCTTAGTAGGTGGGGGGGCCGGCACAGATACGCAGTATTTT
.	TRBV7-9	TRBJ1-1	.	CATEGGRNTEAFF	TGTGCCACGGAGGGGGGGCGGAACACTGAGGCTTTCTTT
.	TRBV19	TRBJ2-7	.	CASSIVGGSTTGYEQYF	TGTGCCAGTAGTATCGTCGGCGGCTCCACCACGGGGTACGAGCAGTACTTC
.	TRBV30	TRBJ2-3	TRBD2	CAWSVLAGGDTDTQYF	TGTGCCTGGAGTGTACTGGCGGGGGGCGACACAGATACGCAGTATTTT
few	TRBV4-2	TRBJ1-1	TRBD1	CASSQGQVSTDTEAFF	TGTGCCAGCAGCCAGGGACAGGTGTCAACGGACACTGAAGCTTTCTTT
.	TRBV30	TRBJ1-1	.	CAWSETVNTEAFF	TGTGCCTGGAGCGAGACAGTGAACACTGAAGCTTTCTTT
.	TRBV11-2	TRBJ1-2	TRBD1	CASSLKGGLGYTF	TGTGCCAGCAGCTTGAAAGGGGGCCTTGGCTACACCTTC
.	TRBV27	TRBJ2-2	.	CASSSWGDGTGELFF	TGTGCCAGCAGTTCATGGGGGGACGGCACCGGGGAGCTGTTTTTT
few	TRBV18	TRBJ2-7	.	CASSRNQETYEQYF	TGTGCCAGCTCACGAAATCAGGAAACCTACGAGCAGTACTTC
few	TRBV6-6	TRBJ2-7	TRBD1	CASSLTGAGDEQYF	TGTGCCAGCAGCTTGACAGGGGCTGGCGACGAGCAGTACTTC
.	TRBV30	TRBJ2-1	TRBD1	CAWRELQGGRSYNEQFF	TGTGCCTGGAGAGAGCTTCAAGGGGGCAGGTCCTACAATGAGCAGTTCTTC
.	TRBV18	TRBJ2-7	.	CASSPLEAGEQYF	TGTGCCAGCTCACCACTTGAGGCGGGCGAGCAGTACTTC
few	TRBV27	TRBJ2-7	TRBD1	CASRDRSYEQYF	TGTGCCAGCAGGGACAGGTCCTACGAGCAGTACTTC
once	TRBV10-1	TRBJ1-2	TRBD1	CASSESGGYGYTF	TGCGCCAGCAGTGAATCAGGGGGCTATGGCTACACCTTC
once	TRBV27	TRBJ2-7	.	CASRRGGTAYEQYF	TGTGCCAGCAGGAGGGGGGGAACAGCCTACGAGCAGTACTTC
.	TRBV6-1	TRBJ1-2	.	CASSEGRVALYGYTF	TGTGCCAGCAGTGAAGGGAGGGTCGCCTTATATGGCTACACCTTC
.	TRBV28	TRBJ2-7	TRBD1	CASSGQGMLIYEQYF	TGTGCCAGCAGTGGACAGGGTATGTTAATCTACGAGCAGTACTTC
.	TRBV19	TRBJ1-2	TRBD1	CASSIVPQDRGGYTF	TGTGCCAGTAGTATAGTCCCCCAAGACAGGGGTGGCTACACCTTC
.	TRBV6-5	TRBJ2-1	TRBD2	CASTGGSYNEQFF	TGTGCCAGCACGGGGGGCTCCTACAATGAGCAGTTCTTC
.	TRBV30	TRBJ1-1	.	CAWSLQGTIAEAFF	TGTGCCTGGAGCCTACAGGGAACTATCGCTGAAGCTTTCTTT
.	TRBV25-1	TRBJ2-7	TRBD1	CASSSPPGQGVYEQYF	TGTGCCAGCAGCTCTCCTCCGGGACAGGGGGTGTACGAGCAGTACTTC
.	TRBV7-9	TRBJ1-1	.	CASSPARGSHTEAFF	TGTGCCAGCAGCCCCGCTCGCGGAAGTCACACTGAAGCTTTCTTT
.	TRBV4-1	TRBJ1-2	TRBD1	CASSQVGTGGGYTF	TGCGCCAGCAGCCAAGTTGGGACAGGGGGTGGCTACACCTTC
few	TRBV6-4	TRBJ1-1	TRBD1	CASRQGETTEAFF	TGTGCCAGCAGACAGGGGGAGACCACTGAAGCTTTCTTT
.	TRBV5-5	TRBJ1-1	TRBD1	CVSSFTGGNMNTEAFF	TGTGTCAGCAGCTTTACAGGGGGGAACATGAACACTGAAGCTTTCTTT
.	TRBV18	TRBJ2-1	TRBD1	CASSPGQGYNEQFF	TGTGCCAGCTCACCGGGACAGGGTTACAATGAGCAGTTCTTC
.	TRBV2	TRBJ2-5	.	CASSYGPEETQYF	TGTGCCAGCAGTTATGGCCCGGAGGAGACCCAGTACTTC